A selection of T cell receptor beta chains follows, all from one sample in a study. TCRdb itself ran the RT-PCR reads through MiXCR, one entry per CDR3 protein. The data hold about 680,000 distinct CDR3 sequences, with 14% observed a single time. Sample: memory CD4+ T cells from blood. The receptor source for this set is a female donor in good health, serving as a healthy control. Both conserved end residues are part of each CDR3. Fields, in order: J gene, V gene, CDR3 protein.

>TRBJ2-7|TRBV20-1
CSARSWYEQYF
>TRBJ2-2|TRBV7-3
CASSFRTGVTGELFF
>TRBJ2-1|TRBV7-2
CASSLVGYPAGEQFF
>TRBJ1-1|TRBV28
CASSLFQVTEAFF
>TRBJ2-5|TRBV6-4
CASSGKRGQETQYF
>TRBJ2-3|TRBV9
CASSRGDYHTDTQYF
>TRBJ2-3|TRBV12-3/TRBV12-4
CASSEDSTSTDTQYF
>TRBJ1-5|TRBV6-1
CAIIESGQVNPKNQPQHF
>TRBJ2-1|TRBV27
CASPPGGSYNEQFF
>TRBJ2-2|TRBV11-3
CASSFDGSNTGELFF
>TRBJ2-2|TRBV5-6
CASSSTYGELFF
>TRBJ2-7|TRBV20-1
CSASPAVSYEQYF
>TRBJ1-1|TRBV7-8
CASSLVRGVTAFF
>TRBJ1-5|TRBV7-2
CASSLVRGGQPQHF
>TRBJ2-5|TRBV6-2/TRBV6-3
CATSGSQETQYF
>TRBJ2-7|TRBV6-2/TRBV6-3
CASSYPAGSSYEQYF
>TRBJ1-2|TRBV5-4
CASSLGLEVHGYTF
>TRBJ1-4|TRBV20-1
CSASLGGTNEKLFF
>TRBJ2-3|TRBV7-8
CASSPRSASTDTQYF
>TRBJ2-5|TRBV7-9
CASSITETQYF
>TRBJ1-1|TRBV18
CASFADRGTEAFF
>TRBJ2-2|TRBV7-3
CASSWDYTGELFF
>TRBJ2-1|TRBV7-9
CASSLEGATYNEQFF
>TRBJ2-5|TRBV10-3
CAISDSGDGTQYF
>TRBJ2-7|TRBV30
CAWTAYHEQYF
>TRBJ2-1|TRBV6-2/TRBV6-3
CASTLRPAVEQFF
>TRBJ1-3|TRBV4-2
CASSHRYF
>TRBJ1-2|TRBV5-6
CASSWGGASNYGYTF
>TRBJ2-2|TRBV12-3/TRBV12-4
CASSLRRQNTGELFF
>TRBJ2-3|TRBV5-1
CASSFGIAGADTQYF
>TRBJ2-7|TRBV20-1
CSGERGRGTYEQYF
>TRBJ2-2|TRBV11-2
CASSLEGALSGELFF